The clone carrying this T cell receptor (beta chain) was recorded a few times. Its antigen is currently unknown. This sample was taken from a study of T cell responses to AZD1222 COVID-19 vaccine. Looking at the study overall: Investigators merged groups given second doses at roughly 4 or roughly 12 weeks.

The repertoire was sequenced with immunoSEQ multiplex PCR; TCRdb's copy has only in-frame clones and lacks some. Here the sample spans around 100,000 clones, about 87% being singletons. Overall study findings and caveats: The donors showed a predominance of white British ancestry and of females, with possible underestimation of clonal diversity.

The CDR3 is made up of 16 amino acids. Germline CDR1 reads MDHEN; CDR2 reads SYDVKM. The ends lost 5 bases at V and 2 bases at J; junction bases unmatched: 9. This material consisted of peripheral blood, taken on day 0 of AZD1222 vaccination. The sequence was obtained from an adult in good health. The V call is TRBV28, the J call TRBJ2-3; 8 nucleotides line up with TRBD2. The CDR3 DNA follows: TGTGCCAGCAGTCACACTATAGCGGGACCCACAGATACGCAGTATTTT. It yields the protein CASSHTIAGPTDTQYF.